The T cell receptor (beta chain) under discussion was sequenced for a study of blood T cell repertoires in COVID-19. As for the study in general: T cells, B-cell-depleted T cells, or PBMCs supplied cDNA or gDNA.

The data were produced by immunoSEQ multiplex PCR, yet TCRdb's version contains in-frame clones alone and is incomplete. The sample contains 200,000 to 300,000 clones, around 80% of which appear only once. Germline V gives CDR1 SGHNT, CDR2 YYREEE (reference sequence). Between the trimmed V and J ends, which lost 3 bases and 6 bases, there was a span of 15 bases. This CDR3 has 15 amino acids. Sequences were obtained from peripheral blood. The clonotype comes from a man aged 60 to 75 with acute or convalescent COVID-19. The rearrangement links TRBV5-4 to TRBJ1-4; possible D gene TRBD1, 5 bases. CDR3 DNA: TGTGCCAGCAGCTCGCGCATCGGGACTGATGAAAAACTGTTTTTT. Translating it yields CASSSRIGTDEKLFF. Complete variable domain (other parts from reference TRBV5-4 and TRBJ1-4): ETGVTQSPTHLIKTRGQQVTLRCSSQSGHNTVSWYQQALGQGPQFIFQYYREEENGRGNFPPRFSGLQFPNYSSELNVNALELDDSALYLCASSSRIGTDEKLFFGSGTQLSVL.